This is a list of T cell receptor beta chains from one sample in a study of blood T cell repertoires in COVID-19. TCRdb keeps only in-frame clones here, not all; method: immunoSEQ multiplex PCR. Of some 150,000 clones in the sample, roughly 85% were seen once. Sequenced material: peripheral blood. The receptors were sampled from a man in his 70s with acute or convalescent COVID-19. CDR3s include the opening cysteine and the closing phenylalanine or tryptophan. The D gene is left open where the match is weak. The listing skips clone size in some rows; elsewhere it reads once, few, many or a size class.

DNA | CDR3 | J | V | D | size
TGTGCCAGCAGTCCCGGGACACCCTCTAGCACAGATACGCAGTATTTT | CASSPGTPSSTDTQYF | TRBJ2-3 | TRBV6-4 | NA | NA
TGTGCCAGTGGGACAGGGACGGGATCGAACACCGGGGAGCTGTTTTTT | CASGTGTGSNTGELFF | TRBJ2-2 | TRBV19 | TRBD1 | NA
TGTGCCAGCAGCGTCGGAGGGAATGGAGAGCCCCAGCATTTT | CASSVGGNGEPQHF | TRBJ1-5 | TRBV9 | NA | NA
TGTGCCAGCAGCGGACAGGGGGGCACCTATGGCTACACCTTC | CASSGQGGTYGYTF | TRBJ1-2 | TRBV7-2 | TRBD1 | few
TGCAGCGTTGGGGCCAGGGAGGGTCAGCCCCAGCATTTT | CSVGAREGQPQHF | TRBJ1-5 | TRBV29-1 | NA | NA
TGTGCCAGCAGCAGGACTAGCAGCACAGATACGCAGTATTTT | CASSRTSSTDTQYF | TRBJ2-3 | TRBV6-5 | TRBD2 | NA
TGTGCCAGCAGCTTGGGGGTTGCGGGTCAGCCCCAGCATTTT | CASSLGVAGQPQHF | TRBJ1-5 | TRBV5-6 | NA | NA
TGTGCCAGCAGCTTAGCGCCCGGACAGTGGCCCTACGAGCAGTACTTC | CASSLAPGQWPYEQYF | TRBJ2-7 | TRBV7-6 | NA | NA
TGTGCCAGCAGCGGGCGGAGGGACTCCTACAATGAGCAGTTCTTC | CASSGRRDSYNEQFF | TRBJ2-1 | TRBV5-4 | NA | NA
TGTGCCACCAGTGACCCGGGACAGGGCCATGAAAAACTGTTTTTT | CATSDPGQGHEKLFF | TRBJ1-4 | TRBV24-1 | TRBD1 | NA
TGTGCCAGCAACTCCCGCCGGGACAGGGGGCACGGGAGATCCTCCGAAAGCTCCTACGAGCAGTACTTC | CASNSRRDRGHGRSSESSYEQYF | TRBJ2-7 | TRBV27 | TRBD1 | NA
TGTGCCAGCGAGGCTAGCGGGAACACAGATACGCAGTATTTT | CASEASGNTDTQYF | TRBJ2-3 | TRBV7-9 | TRBD2 | NA
TGTGCCAGCAGTTTAGGCCTGCCTCAGCCCCAGCATTTT | CASSLGLPQPQHF | TRBJ1-5 | TRBV28 | NA | NA
TGTGCCAGTAGCTCTGGGGCGGGGCCGCCCCGCGAGCAGTACTTC | CASSSGAGPPREQYF | TRBJ2-7 | TRBV19 | NA | NA
TGTGCCAGCAGCTTGAGGGGGAGCACTGAAGCTTTCTTT | CASSLRGSTEAFF | TRBJ1-1 | TRBV5-6 | NA | NA
TGCGCCAGCAGCCCCCGCGGGGGTAACACTGAAGCTTTCTTT | CASSPRGGNTEAFF | TRBJ1-1 | TRBV5-1 | NA | NA
TGTGCCAGCAGCCCCGGACTAGCAAAGTCCTACGAGCAGTACTTC | CASSPGLAKSYEQYF | TRBJ2-7 | TRBV2 | TRBD2 | NA
TGTGCCAGCAGTTACAGGACAGGGAGGGGAAACGAAAAACTGTTTTTT | CASSYRTGRGNEKLFF | TRBJ1-4 | TRBV6-5 | TRBD1 | few
TGTGCCAGCAGCTTAGCTAGCGGGGGCCAGAGCACAGATACGCAGTATTTT | CASSLASGGQSTDTQYF | TRBJ2-3 | TRBV7-2 | TRBD2 | NA
TGTGCCAGCAGGTTTGACCAGGGGGACAATGAGCAGTTCTTC | CASRFDQGDNEQFF | TRBJ2-1 | TRBV6-6 | TRBD1 | NA
TGCAGCGCGGCCCGACAGGGGGGTTTCGGGGATACGCAGTATTTT | CSAARQGGFGDTQYF | TRBJ2-3 | TRBV29-1 | TRBD1 | NA
TGTGCCAGCACCCGGCTTGGGGGGGTTCAAGAGACCCAGTACTTC | CASTRLGGVQETQYF | TRBJ2-5 | TRBV7-2 | TRBD2 | NA
TGTGCCAGCAGCTTGGCCGCCGGCGGGACCTACAATGAGCAGTTCTTC | CASSLAAGGTYNEQFF | TRBJ2-1 | TRBV5-4 | NA | NA
TGCGCCAGCAGCCAACAGAGGGGACTTGGAGATACGCAGTATTTT | CASSQQRGLGDTQYF | TRBJ2-3 | TRBV5-1 | NA | NA
TGTGCCTGGAGGACAGGGGGCTCCTACGAGCAGTACTTC | CAWRTGGSYEQYF | TRBJ2-7 | TRBV30 | TRBD1 | NA
TGTGCCAGCAGTTTACAACACGACTATGGCTACACCTTC | CASSLQHDYGYTF | TRBJ1-2 | TRBV6-6 | NA | once
TGTGCCAGCAGCTGGTACGACAGGGGACCCTCCTACGAGCAGTACTTC | CASSWYDRGPSYEQYF | TRBJ2-7 | TRBV5-6 | TRBD1 | NA
TGTGCCAGCAGCCAATTGGACAACCTGCGGTATGGCTACACCTTC | CASSQLDNLRYGYTF | TRBJ1-2 | TRBV14 | NA | few
TGTGCCAGCAGTGAAGGTGGACTAGCGGGAGCAGGAGATACGCAGTATTTT | CASSEGGLAGAGDTQYF | TRBJ2-3 | TRBV6-1 | TRBD2 | NA
TGTGCCAGCAGCTTAGGGCTAGCCAGCACCGGGGAGCTGTTTTTT | CASSLGLASTGELFF | TRBJ2-2 | TRBV7-2 | NA | NA
TGTGCCAGCAGCTCTAATCTTGGTATCGGTGAAGCTTTCTTT | CASSSNLGIGEAFF | TRBJ1-1 | TRBV7-2 | NA | NA
TGTGCCACCAGTGCGGGGACAGGGCACACCGGGGAGCTGTTTTTT | CATSAGTGHTGELFF | TRBJ2-2 | TRBV24-1 | TRBD1 | NA
TGTGCCAGCAGTTTACCCGACAGGTGGGTCACTGAAGCTTTCTTT | CASSLPDRWVTEAFF | TRBJ1-1 | TRBV28 | NA | few
TGTGCCAGCAGATTTAGGGGGCAAGAGACCCAGTACTTC | CASRFRGQETQYF | TRBJ2-5 | TRBV5-6 | NA | NA
TGCGCCAGCAGCGGCCAGGGGTCCCTGACCTACGAGCAGTACTTC | CASSGQGSLTYEQYF | TRBJ2-7 | TRBV5-1 | NA | NA
TGTGCCAGCACTCCCCCGGACACCTGGAACACTGAAGCTTTCTTT | CASTPPDTWNTEAFF | TRBJ1-1 | TRBV28 | NA | NA
TGTGCCAGCAGCCAGGATCTAGCGGGAACTCAGCAGTACTTC | CASSQDLAGTQQYF | TRBJ2-7 | TRBV3-1/TRBV3-2 | TRBD2 | NA
TGTGCCAGTAGTAACAACCGCCGGGTGTCTCGTTCACCCCTCCACTTT | CASSNNRRVSRSPLHF | TRBJ1-6 | TRBV19 | NA | NA
TGCAGCGTTGCGTTGGGGGGGGATTCACCCCTCCACTTT | CSVALGGDSPLHF | TRBJ1-6 | TRBV29-1 | NA | NA
TGTGCCAGCCTCCGGGACATGAGGACCGGGGAGCTGTTTTTT | CASLRDMRTGELFF | TRBJ2-2 | TRBV19 | NA | NA
TGCAGCGCCACACAGGGAGGCACAGATACGCAGTATTTT | CSATQGGTDTQYF | TRBJ2-3 | TRBV29-1 | NA | few
TGTGCCAGCAGCTTCGGTAGCCAGGGGGCGTCTGAGCAGTTCTTC | CASSFGSQGASEQFF | TRBJ2-1 | TRBV7-8 | TRBD1 | NA
TGTGCCAGCAGTCTAGCAAGGTCTTACACCGGGGAGCTGTTTTTT | CASSLARSYTGELFF | TRBJ2-2 | TRBV28 | NA | NA
TGTGCCAGCAGCCAAGATTGGGGGCGAGTCTCGGAGACCCAGTACTTC | CASSQDWGRVSETQYF | TRBJ2-5 | TRBV3-1/TRBV3-2 | NA | NA
TGTGCCAGCAGTCTGACAGGAGTCTATGGCTACACCTTC | CASSLTGVYGYTF | TRBJ1-2 | TRBV6-5 | NA | NA
TGCGCCAGCAGACAAACAGGGGTGGAGAATGAAAAACTGTTTTTT | CASRQTGVENEKLFF | TRBJ1-4 | TRBV5-1 | TRBD1 | NA
TGTGCCAGCAGCTTCGGTGGAACGGGTCAGCCCCAGCATTTT | CASSFGGTGQPQHF | TRBJ1-5 | TRBV5-6 | NA | NA
TGTGCCAGCACCCTGGCGGGGGAAGATACGCAGTATTTT | CASTLAGEDTQYF | TRBJ2-3 | TRBV28 | TRBD2 | NA
TGTGCCACCAGTGATCCCCTTTCGGGAGGCACAGATACGCAGTATTTT | CATSDPLSGGTDTQYF | TRBJ2-3 | TRBV24-1 | NA | NA
TGTGCCAGCAGCCAACGAGGTGTTAGGGGGTTTCAGGAGACCCAGTACTTC | CASSQRGVRGFQETQYF | TRBJ2-5 | TRBV14 | NA | many
TGTGCCAGCAGTTTTCTGCGGGCAGGAGGTAATTCACCCCTCCACTTT | CASSFLRAGGNSPLHF | TRBJ1-6 | TRBV27 | NA | NA
TGTGCCAGCAAGATAGCGGGAGGGGGTCCCACCGGGGAGCTGTTTTTT | CASKIAGGGPTGELFF | TRBJ2-2 | TRBV11-2 | TRBD2 | NA
TGTGCCACCAGTGATCAACAGGGACCCCCCTACGAGCAGTACTTC | CATSDQQGPPYEQYF | TRBJ2-7 | TRBV24-1 | NA | once
TGTGCCAGCAGCCAAGGCCTAGCGGGAGAGTCAGAGACCCAGTACTTC | CASSQGLAGESETQYF | TRBJ2-5 | TRBV4-2 | TRBD2 | NA
TGTGCCAGCATCGACAGTGCAACTAATGAAAAACTGTTTTTT | CASIDSATNEKLFF | TRBJ1-4 | TRBV6-5 | NA | NA
TGCGCCAGCAGCTTCGGGACAGGGCAAGAGACCCAGTACTTC | CASSFGTGQETQYF | TRBJ2-5 | TRBV5-1 | TRBD1 | NA
TGTGCCAGCAGCTTAGCGGGCCTTCTAGCGGGCGCTCCCTACGAGCAGTACTTC | CASSLAGLLAGAPYEQYF | TRBJ2-7 | TRBV7-2 | TRBD2 | NA
TGTGCCACCAGCAGGGAACAGGGAATAAATCAGCCCCAGCATTTT | CATSREQGINQPQHF | TRBJ1-5 | TRBV15 | NA | few
TGTGCCAGCAGCCTGACAGGCGACACTGAAGCTTTCTTT | CASSLTGDTEAFF | TRBJ1-1 | TRBV7-2 | NA | once
TGTGCCAGTAGCTCTGACAGGGCGAATGAAAAACTGTTTTTT | CASSSDRANEKLFF | TRBJ1-4 | TRBV19 | TRBD1 | NA